The 22 T cell receptor beta chains listed next were all sequenced from one sample in a study of blood T cells in healthy people across ages. With a J-beta primer mix and a sample-barcoded 5' primer, a second PCR ran about 6 to 11 cycles. Via MiXCR, TCRdb re-called the 5' RACE reads, giving one row per CDR3 protein. The sample includes around 1,900,000 distinct CDR3 sequences, approximately 39% of them seen just once. The sample comprised blood. The receptors were gathered from a human donor in good health.

This clonotype showed up just a few times. V usage is TRBV4-2 and J usage is TRBJ1-5; D is unresolved. CDR1 is LGHNA, CDR2 YNFKEQ, per germline. V was shortened by 0 bases and J by 5 bases, with 8 bases between the two germline ends. This CDR3 has 14 amino acids. CDR3 in DNA: TGTGCCAGCAGCCAAGATCGCAGAGATCAGCCCCAGCATTTT. This encodes CASSQDRRDQPQHF.

This clonotype was seen only once. The V call is TRBV6-2 or TRBV6-3, the J call TRBJ2-3; either TRBD1 or TRBD2 may supply D (5 bases each). The germline V gene has CDR1 MNHEY and CDR2 SVGEGT. The V and J ends lost 4 bases and 2 bases respectively, with 13 bases between them. The CDR3 length is 15 residues. The CDR3 sequence: CASSSAGRITDTQYF. The CDR3, as DNA: TGTGCCAGCAGTTCGGCAGGGAGAATCACAGATACGCAGTATTTT.

This clonotype occurred a few times. The chain is built from TRBV11-1 and TRBJ2-3; no firm D call. V was cut by 4 bases and J by 0 bases, with 11 bases left in between. Germline V gene sequence: CDR1 SGHAT, CDR2 FQDESV (reference sequence). CDR3 length: 15 residues. Written as DNA, the CDR3 is TGTGCCAGCAGCTCCCGCGTCCCTAGCACAGATACGCAGTATTTT. As protein: CASSSRVPSTDTQYF.

The V call is TRBV7-2, the J call TRBJ2-1; D ambiguous. The ends were cut back, 1 base at V and 15 bases at J, with 13 bases in the middle. This CDR3 region has 12 residues. CDR1 is SGHTA, CDR2 FQGNSA, per germline. The CDR3 nucleotides read TGTGCCAGCAGCTTAGTAGAGGCTACACTGTTCTTC. Translated, it gives CASSLVEATLFF.

This clonotype was seen more than once but under ten times. V and J are TRBV29-1 and TRBJ1-1; D is undetermined. The CDR3 runs to 12 residues. Deletions cut 2 bases from V and 11 bases from J, with 15 bases between. Looked up from germline, CDR1 is SQVTM and CDR2 is ANQGSEA. The CDR3 DNA reads TGCAGCGTTGAATCGGGCACCAGCGAGGCTTTCTTT. Encoded protein: CSVESGTSEAFF.

V usage is TRBV24-1 and J usage is TRBJ2-1; 11 positions agree with TRBD2. The germline V gene has CDR1 KGHDR and CDR2 SFDVKD. Trimming cost V 4 bases and J 9 bases; bases outside gene matches: 16. The CDR3 runs to 18 residues. The CDR3 bases are TGTGCCACCAGTGAAGTAGCGCTGCGTACTAGCGGGGGCAGTGAGCAGTTCTTC. Its protein product is CATSEVALRTSGGSEQFF.

V gene TRBV5-5 combines with J gene TRBJ2-1, with 9 bases fitting TRBD1. Looked up from germline, CDR1 is SGHKS and CDR2 is YYEKEE (reference sequence). The CDR3 is made up of 16 amino acids. J was trimmed by 7 bases and V by 1 base; bases with no gene match: 9. The CDR3 bases are TGTGCCAGCAGCTTGATGGGACAGGGTCAGGGTAATGAGCAGTTCTTC. This codes for CASSLMGQGQGNEQFF.

This clonotype showed up just a few times. The gene calls are TRBV6-5 and TRBJ2-1; 8 nucleotides align to TRBD1. With 3 bases clipped from V and 8 bases from J, the junction kept 6 bases outside the gene matches. Germline CDR1 MNHEY, CDR2 SVGAGI. This CDR3 comprises 14 residues. CDR3 sequence reads: CASSYTPTGDEQFF. The CDR3, as DNA: TGTGCCAGCAGTTATACCCCGACAGGGGATGAGCAGTTCTTC.

This clonotype was found a few times. The DNA for the CDR3 is TGCGCCAGCAGCCAAGGTCCGGGGGCGGGCTATGGCTACACCTTC. Protein: CASSQGPGAGYGYTF. This chain joins TRBV4-3 and TRBJ1-2; possibly TRBD1 for D (6 bases). Trimming stripped 1 base from V and 4 bases from J, with 13 bases between. The germline V gene encodes CDR1 LGHNA and CDR2 YSLEER. CDR3 length: 15 amino acids.

The table lists this clonotype with a few counts. This sequence joins TRBV29-1 and TRBJ2-3; TRBD1 agrees at 12 bases. This CDR3 contains 14 residues. The germline V gene has CDR1 SQVTM and CDR2 ANQGSEA. The V and J ends lost 6 bases and 2 bases, in that order; junction bases with no gene match: 3. CDR3 coding DNA: TGCAGCGTCGCGGGACAGGGGGCCACAGATACGCAGTATTTT. Translation gives CSVAGQGATDTQYF.

This chain links TRBV10-3 with TRBJ2-3; 7 bases map to TRBD2. CDR3 size: 14 residues. CDR1 and CDR2 (germline): ENHRY, SYGVKD. The V gene end was trimmed by 6 bases and the J gene end by 2 bases; junction bases not matched to a gene: 5. DNA of the CDR3: TGTGCCATCAGGGGAGCGGGGTCCACAGATACGCAGTATTTT. Protein product: CAIRGAGSTDTQYF.

This chain connects TRBV7-9 to TRBJ1-5, with D perhaps matching TRBD1 (5 bases). CDR1 is SEHNR, CDR2 FQNEAQ, per germline (reference sequence). This CDR3 spans 13 amino acids. With 10 bases removed from V and 3 bases from J, the gap between germline ends came to 13 bases. The DNA of the CDR3 is TGTGCCACCTGGGGGTCAATCAATCAGCCCCAGCATTTT. Protein: CATWGSINQPQHF. Using reference TRBV7-9 and TRBJ1-5 for the parts outside the CDR3, the full variable domain is DTGVSQNPRHKITKRGQNVTFRCDPISEHNRLYWYRQTLGQGPEFLTYFQNEAQLEKSRLLSDRFSAERPKGSFSTLEIQRTEQGDSAMYLCATWGSINQPQHFGDGTRLSIL.

Details on this clonotype: The junction and the germline gene differ at one end; a read error may be behind it. The chain couples TRBV7-9 to TRBJ2-3, with 15 bases fitting TRBD2. CDR1 and CDR2 (germline): SEHNR, FQNEAQ (reference sequence). This CDR3 region has 17 residues. The CDR3 is CASSPAGLAGGTVTQYF. The CDR3 DNA sequence: TGTGCCAGCAGCCCCGCGGGACTAGCGGGGGGTACAGTTACGCAGTATTTT.

This clonotype was observed a handful of times. V is TRBV4-3 and J is TRBJ2-3; unclear D gene. The V end was cut by 0 bases, the J end by 4 bases, with 8 bases between. The V gene's germline CDR1 is LGHNA and CDR2 YSLEER. The CDR3 extends over 14 amino acids. CDR3 residues: CASSQEVESDTQYF. DNA for the CDR3: TGCGCCAGCAGCCAAGAGGTTGAGTCAGATACGCAGTATTTT.

The chain carries TRBV20-1 and TRBJ2-3, with TRBD2 as a possible D gene (5 bases). This CDR3 comprises 14 residues. The V and J ends lost 6 bases and 10 bases respectively, with 23 bases between them. Germline V gene lookup returns CDR1 DFQATT and CDR2 SNEGSKA (reference sequence). CDR3 coding DNA: TGCAGTGCCCCCCGAGCGGCCACATTCGTCCCGCAGTATTTT. This translates into CSAPRAATFVPQYF.

V is TRBV5-1 and J is TRBJ2-1; TRBD1 or TRBD2 may be the D gene (5 bases each). Germline CDR1 is SGHRS and CDR2 is YFSETQ. CDR3 length: 13 amino acids. The germline V and J ends were trimmed by 4 bases and 13 bases, with 18 bases remaining between them. CDR3 in DNA: TGCGCCAGCAGCGCGGACGAAGGGGAGACCCAGTTCTTC. Its protein product is CASSADEGETQFF.

This sequence joins TRBV25-1 and TRBJ1-1; D gene unclear. V shed 0 bases and J shed 6 bases, with 11 bases lying between them. Germline V gene data show CDR1 as MGHDK and CDR2 as SYGVNS. This CDR3 has 14 amino acids. CDR3 amino acids: CASSEYFSESEAFF. DNA for the CDR3: TGTGCCAGCAGTGAATATTTTTCGGAATCTGAAGCTTTCTTT.

The CDR3 is CASSSNTGQTGNTIYF. The CDR3 DNA reads as TGCGCCAGCAGCTCGAACACTGGACAGACTGGAAACACCATATATTTT. The genes are TRBV5-1 and TRBJ1-3; possibly TRBD1 for D (6 bases). From germline, CDR1 is SGHRS and CDR2 YFSETQ. The V end was cut by 3 bases, the J end by 2 bases, with 15 bases between. The CDR3 contains 16 residues. Filled out from reference TRBV5-1 and TRBJ1-3, the complete variable domain reads KAGVTQTPRYLIKTRGQQVTLSCSPISGHRSVSWYQQTPGQGLQFLFEYFSETQRNKGNFPGRFSGRQFSNSRSEMNVSTLELGDSALYLCASSSNTGQTGNTIYFGEGSWLTVV.

This clonotype showed up many times. One junction end disagrees with the germline gene, perhaps due to a read error. The rearrangement links TRBV5-1 to TRBJ2-7; D gene unclear. The CDR3 runs to 13 residues. Germline lookup yields CDR1 SGHRS and CDR2 YFSETQ. CDR3 in amino acids: CASSFRVSYEQYF. The CDR3 nucleotides are TGTGCCAGCAGCTTCCGGGTCAGCTACGAGCAGTACTTC. Full variable domain (outside the CDR3, taken from reference TRBV5-1 and TRBJ2-7): KAGVTQTPRYLIKTRGQQVTLSCSPISGHRSVSWYQQTPGQGLQFLFEYFSETQRNKGNFPGRFSGRQFSNSRSEMNVSTLELGDSALYLCASSFRVSYEQYFGPGTRLTVT.

The CDR3 nucleotides are TGTGCCATCAGGGACAGGGATGCCTACGAGCAGTACTTC. Amino acids: CAIRDRDAYEQYF. The chain uses TRBV10-3 and TRBJ2-5; 8 bases fit TRBD1. The J call could be wrong; TRBJ2-7 is a better fit for the DNA end. The CDR3 is 13 residues long. From germline, CDR1 is ENHRY and CDR2 SYGVKD.

Many counts were recorded for this clonotype. The chain carries TRBV6-1 and TRBJ2-3, with 8 nucleotides matching TRBD1. V gave up 10 bases and J gave up 1 base; unmatched junction bases: 4. This CDR3 is built from 13 residues. Germline V CDR1 and CDR2: MNHNS, SASEGT. CDR3 sequence: CATDRGGTDTQYF. CDR3 in DNA: TGTGCCACCGACAGGGGTGGCACAGATACGCAGTATTTT.

This clonotype has ten or more counts. This chain links TRBV7-2 with TRBJ2-1; TRBD2 matches 9 bases. The junction had 4 bases not matched to a gene; V was cut back by 3 bases and J by 4 bases. Germline V lookup: CDR1 SGHTA, CDR2 FQGNSA. This CDR3 is 15 amino acids long. The CDR3 spells CASSFTSGRYNEQFF. DNA of the CDR3: TGTGCCAGCAGCTTTACTAGCGGGCGTTACAATGAGCAGTTCTTC.